This TCR beta chain was found in a study of CD8 T cells in Susac syndrome. V was clipped by 0 bases and J by 3 bases, with 7 bases between them. Germline V lookup: CDR1 SGHNT, CDR2 YYREEE (reference sequence). The CDR3 runs 14 residues. An amount of RNA that ranged from roughly 0.45 to 1 ug was reverse transcribed with random hexamers. Amplification of TCR beta CDR3 across 54 Vbeta and 13 Jbeta was performed with immunoSEQ multiplex PCR. TCRdb analysed the immunoSEQ multiplex PCR reads with MiXCR anew, one entry per CDR3 protein. The table lists fewer than 150,000 distinct CDR3 sequences, 90% to 95% of them singletons, with approximately 0.25% in the top ten.

The chain has TRBV5-4 and TRBJ2-1, with TRBD1 as a possible D gene (6 bases). Material for sequencing was CD8+ T cells from PBMCs. This clonotype was obtained from a human donor in good health. The CDR3 region is CASSLDRDYNEQFF. As DNA, the CDR3 is TGTGCCAGCAGCTTGGACAGGGACTACAATGAGCAGTTCTTC.